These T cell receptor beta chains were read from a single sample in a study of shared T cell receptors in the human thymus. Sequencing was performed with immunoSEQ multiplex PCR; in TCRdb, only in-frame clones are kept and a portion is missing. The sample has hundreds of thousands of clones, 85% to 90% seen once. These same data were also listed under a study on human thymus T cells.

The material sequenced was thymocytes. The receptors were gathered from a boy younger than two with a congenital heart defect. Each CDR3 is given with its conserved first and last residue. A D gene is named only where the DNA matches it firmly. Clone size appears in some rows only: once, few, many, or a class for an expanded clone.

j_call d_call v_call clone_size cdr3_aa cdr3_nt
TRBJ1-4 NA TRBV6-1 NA CASTRDKCEKLFF TGTGCCAGCACCCGCGACAAGTGTGAAAAACTGTTTTTT
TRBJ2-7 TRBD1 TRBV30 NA CAWSARTGRSYEQYF TGTGCCTGGAGTGCCCGGACAGGGCGCTCCTACGAGCAGTACTTC
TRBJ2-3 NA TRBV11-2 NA CASSLKPRRGTDTQYF TGTGCCAGCAGCTTAAAACCCCGTCGCGGCACAGATACGCAGTATTTT
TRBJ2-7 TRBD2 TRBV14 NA CASSQELAASYEQYF TGTGCCAGCAGCCAAGAACTAGCGGCGTCCTACGAGCAGTACTTC
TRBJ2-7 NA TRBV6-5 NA CASRDTRDTGEQYF TGTGCCAGCAGGGACACCAGGGACACCGGCGAGCAGTACTTC
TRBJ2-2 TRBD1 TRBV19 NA CASSKTGTGAANTGELFF TGTGCCAGTAGTAAGACCGGGACAGGGGCCGCGAACACCGGGGAGCTGTTTTTT
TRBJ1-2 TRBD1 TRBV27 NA CASSPGQGWGNYGYTF TGTGCCAGCAGTCCCGGACAGGGTTGGGGTAACTATGGCTACACCTTC
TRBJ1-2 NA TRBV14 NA CASSQDRQRDYGYTF TGTGCCAGCAGCCAAGATCGGCAGAGGGACTATGGCTACACCTTC
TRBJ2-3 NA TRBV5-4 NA CASSLAGDTQYF TGTGCCAGCAGCTTGGCAGGGGATACGCAGTATTTT
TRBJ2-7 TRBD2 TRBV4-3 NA CASAGGLGTPPYEQYF TGCGCCAGCGCGGGGGGTCTAGGGACACCCCCGTACGAGCAGTACTTC
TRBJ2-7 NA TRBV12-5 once CASGRKPVWWEEAYEQYF TGTGCTAGTGGTAGAAAACCCGTATGGTGGGAGGAGGCGTACGAGCAGTACTTC
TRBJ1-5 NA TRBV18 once CASSPADDQPQHF TGTGCCAGCTCACCCGCGGATGATCAGCCCCAGCATTTT
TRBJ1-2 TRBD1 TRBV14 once CASSQRQGVTGYTF TGTGCCAGCAGCCAGAGACAGGGGGTTACTGGCTACACCTTC
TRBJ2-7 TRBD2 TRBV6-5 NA CASSYGGGAYEQYF TGTGCCAGCAGTTACGGCGGGGGGGCCTACGAGCAGTACTTC
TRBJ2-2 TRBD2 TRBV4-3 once CASSQVGGRTGELFF TGCGCCAGCAGCCAAGTTGGCGGGAGAACCGGGGAGCTGTTTTTT
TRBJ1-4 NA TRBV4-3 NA CASSQDSGRGLNEKLFF TGCGCCAGCAGCCAAGATAGCGGTCGGGGCCTTAATGAAAAACTGTTTTTT
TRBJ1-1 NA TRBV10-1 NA CAMGHPGNTEAFF TGCGCCATGGGACACCCGGGGAACACTGAAGCTTTCTTT
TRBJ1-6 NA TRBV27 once CASSLSSGDLYNSPLHF TGTGCCAGCAGTTTATCTTCAGGGGACCTCTATAATTCACCCCTCCACTTT
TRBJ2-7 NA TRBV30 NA CAGSGPLGQRNLYEQYF TGTGCCGGGAGTGGGCCCCTCGGCCAGCGGAATCTCTACGAGCAGTACTTC
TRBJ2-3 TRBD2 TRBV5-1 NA CASSTDPREETDTQYF TGCGCCAGCAGCACGGACCCCCGGGAGGAAACAGATACGCAGTATTTT
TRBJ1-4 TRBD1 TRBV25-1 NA CASSEYRTGGREKLFF TGTGCCAGCAGTGAATATAGGACAGGGGGTCGAGAAAAACTGTTTTTT
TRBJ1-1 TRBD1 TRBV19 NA CASSIRGLRDTEAFF TGTGCCAGTAGTATAAGGGGGCTAAGGGACACTGAAGCTTTCTTT
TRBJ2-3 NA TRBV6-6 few CASSPQEGVPDTQYF TGTGCCAGCAGTCCCCAGGAGGGTGTCCCTGATACGCAGTATTTT
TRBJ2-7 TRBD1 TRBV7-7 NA CASSLRGDRGGHEQYF TGTGCCAGCAGCCTCAGGGGGGACAGGGGAGGTCACGAGCAGTACTTC
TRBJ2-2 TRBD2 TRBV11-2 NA CASSQVAGGDTGELFF TGTGCCAGCAGCCAGGTAGCGGGAGGGGACACCGGGGAGCTGTTTTTT
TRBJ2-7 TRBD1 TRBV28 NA CASSPDRGHSYEQYF TGTGCCAGCAGTCCCGACAGGGGCCATTCCTACGAGCAGTACTTC
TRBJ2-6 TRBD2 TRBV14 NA CASSQDPGLAHSGANVLTF TGTGCCAGCAGCCAAGATCCCGGACTAGCCCACTCTGGGGCCAACGTCCTGACTTTC
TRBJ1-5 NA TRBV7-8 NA CASSRGVQFQPQHF TGTGCCAGCTCTCGGGGGGTTCAGTTTCAGCCCCAGCATTTT
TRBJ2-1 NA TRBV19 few CASSTVRGNEQFF TGTGCCAGTAGTACGGTAAGGGGGAATGAGCAGTTCTTC
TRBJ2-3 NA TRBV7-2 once CASSLPVDSTDTQYF TGTGCCAGCAGCCTCCCTGTCGACTCCACAGATACGCAGTATTTT
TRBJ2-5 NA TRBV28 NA CASFDGGADMAPKTQYF TGTGCCAGCTTTGACGGGGGAGCGGACATGGCCCCGAAGACCCAGTACTTC
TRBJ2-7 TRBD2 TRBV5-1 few CASSLRTSDYEQYF TGCGCCAGCAGCTTGCGGACTAGCGACTACGAGCAGTACTTC
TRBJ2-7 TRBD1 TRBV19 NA CASSSGGYYEQYF TGTGCCAGTAGCTCAGGGGGCTACTACGAGCAGTACTTC
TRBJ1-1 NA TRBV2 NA CASSGTRGSNTEAFF TGTGCCAGCAGTGGGACGCGGGGGAGTAACACTGAAGCTTTCTTT
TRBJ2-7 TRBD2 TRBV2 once CASRLASTYEQYF TGTGCCAGCCGACTAGCGAGTACCTACGAGCAGTACTTC
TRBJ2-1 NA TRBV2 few CASSERLGWFF TGTGCCAGCAGTGAACGACTAGGTTGGTTCTTC
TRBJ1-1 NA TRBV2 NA CASSEGVARCTEAFF TGTGCCAGCAGTGAAGGCGTGGCTAGATGTACTGAAGCTTTCTTT
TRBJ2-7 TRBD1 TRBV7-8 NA CASSRWDSPSSYEQYF TGTGCCAGCAGCCGATGGGACAGTCCTAGCTCCTACGAGCAGTACTTC
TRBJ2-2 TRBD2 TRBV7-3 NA CASSLKRGRPGELFF TGTGCCAGCAGCTTAAAACGCGGGAGGCCCGGGGAGCTGTTTTTT
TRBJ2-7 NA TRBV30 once CAWSVPGCHEQYF TGTGCCTGGAGTGTACCAGGGTGCCACGAGCAGTACTTC
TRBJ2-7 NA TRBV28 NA CASSAEVPRVHEQYF TGTGCCAGCAGTGCCGAGGTTCCCAGGGTCCACGAGCAGTACTTC
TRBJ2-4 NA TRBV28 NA CASSLASNLKNIQYF TGTGCCAGCAGTTTAGCTAGCAACCTCAAAAACATTCAGTACTTC
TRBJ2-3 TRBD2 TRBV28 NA CASSPGGGGSTDTQYF TGTGCCAGCAGTCCTGGCGGGGGGGGCAGCACAGATACGCAGTATTTT
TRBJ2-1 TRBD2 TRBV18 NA CASSPPWERENNEQFF TGTGCCAGCTCACCCCCTTGGGAGCGGGAAAACAATGAGCAGTTCTTC
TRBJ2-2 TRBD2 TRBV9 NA CASSRGLAATGELFF TGTGCCAGCAGCCGAGGGCTAGCGGCGACCGGGGAGCTGTTTTTT
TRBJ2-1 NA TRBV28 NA CASRYGPAAEGSYNEQFF TGTGCCAGCAGGTATGGACCTGCGGCAGAGGGTTCCTACAATGAGCAGTTCTTC
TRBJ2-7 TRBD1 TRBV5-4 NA CASSTGQASYEQYF TGTGCCAGCAGCACCGGACAGGCCTCCTACGAGCAGTACTTC
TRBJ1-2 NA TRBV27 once CASSSRGTENYGYTF TGTGCCAGCAGTTCACGAGGGACTGAGAACTATGGCTACACCTTC
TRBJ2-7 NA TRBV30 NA CAYEQGPYEQYF TGTGCCTACGAACAGGGACCCTACGAGCAGTACTTC
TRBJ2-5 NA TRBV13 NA CASSLRGAETQYF TGTGCCAGCAGCTTAAGGGGTGCGGAGACCCAGTACTTC
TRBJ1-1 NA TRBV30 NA CAWRRGENTEAFF TGTGCCTGGAGGCGGGGGGAGAACACTGAAGCTTTCTTT
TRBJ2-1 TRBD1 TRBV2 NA CASSDGTGSYNEQFF TGTGCCAGCAGTGATGGGACAGGGTCTTACAATGAGCAGTTCTTC
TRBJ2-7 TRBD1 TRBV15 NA CATSRVPGQVEQYF TGTGCCACCAGCAGAGTCCCGGGACAGGTCGAGCAGTACTTC